This is a list of T cell receptor beta chains from one sample in a study of CD8+ T cells in alopecia areata. Assay used: immunoSEQ multiplex PCR; TCRdb lists only in-frame clones, some missing. The data hold under 150,000 clones, with roughly four fifths observed a single time. The material sequenced was CD8+ T cells sorted from blood, taken at week 4, from a patient treated with tofacitinib. Receptors originate from a human donor with alopecia areata. CDR3s include the opening cysteine and the closing phenylalanine or tryptophan. A D gene is named only where the DNA matches it firmly. A clone size is listed for some rows: how often the clone was seen (once, few, many), or a class if it is expanded.

D gene	V gene	clone size	J gene	CDR3 length	CDR3 protein	CDR3 DNA
TRBD1	TRBV25-1	few	TRBJ1-1	15	CASSHPRGQNTEAFF	TGTGCCAGCAGCCACCCCAGGGGGCAGAACACTGAAGCTTTCTTT
TRBD2	TRBV7-8	.	TRBJ2-1	17	CASSLPNSGGWENEQFF	TGTGCCAGCAGCTTACCCAATAGCGGGGGTTGGGAGAATGAGCAGTTCTTC
TRBD1	TRBV18	.	TRBJ2-5	16	CASSPRQAGGKETQYF	TGTGCCAGCTCACCACGTCAGGCAGGGGGCAAAGAGACCCAGTACTTC
.	TRBV7-9	.	TRBJ2-7	12	CASSLPGAEQYF	TGTGCCAGCAGCCTCCCGGGGGCCGAGCAGTACTTC
TRBD1	TRBV6-5	.	TRBJ2-7	16	CASSYPTGASSYEQYF	TGTGCCAGCAGTTACCCAACAGGGGCTTCCTCCTACGAGCAGTACTTC
.	TRBV7-9	.	TRBJ1-5	14	CASSLEGGNQPQHF	TGTGCCAGCAGCTTAGAGGGAGGCAATCAGCCCCAGCATTTT
.	TRBV15	.	TRBJ2-2	17	CATSRDNQFRNTGELFF	TGTGCCACCAGCAGAGATAATCAATTCAGGAACACCGGGGAGCTGTTTTTT
TRBD1	TRBV20-1	.	TRBJ1-1	10	CRPDRGQAFF	TGCCGCCCAGACAGGGGGCAAGCTTTCTTT
TRBD2	TRBV7-9	once	TRBJ2-7	13	CATMTSGGYEQYF	TGTGCCACCATGACTAGCGGGGGCTACGAGCAGTACTTC
TRBD2	TRBV9	few	TRBJ2-3	16	CASSGLAGGPVDTQYF	TGTGCCAGCAGCGGACTAGCGGGGGGGCCGGTAGATACGCAGTATTTT
.	TRBV7-6	once	TRBJ2-1	15	CASSFLGDHEDEQFF	TGTGCCAGCAGCTTCTTGGGGGACCACGAAGATGAGCAGTTCTTC
.	TRBV7-2	few	TRBJ2-7	14	CASSLALEFYEQYF	TGTGCCAGCAGCTTAGCACTAGAGTTCTACGAGCAGTACTTC
TRBD1	TRBV29-1	.	TRBJ2-7	15	CSVAGTVRGSYEQYF	TGCAGCGTTGCGGGGACAGTAAGAGGGTCCTACGAGCAGTACTTC
.	TRBV5-1	.	TRBJ2-7	14	CASSLAAGAYEQYF	TGCGCCAGCAGCTTGGCCGCAGGGGCCTACGAGCAGTACTTC
.	TRBV18	.	TRBJ2-1	13	CASSPGPPDEQFF	TGTGCCAGCTCACCAGGACCCCCCGATGAGCAGTTCTTC
.	TRBV4-1	.	TRBJ1-2	13	CASSQDYAGTNTF	TGCGCCAGCAGCCAAGATTACGCCGGGACTAATACCTTC
.	TRBV6-6	.	TRBJ1-2	15	CASSYGQQTPYGYTF	TGTGCCAGCAGTTACGGGCAGCAGACACCCTATGGCTACACCTTC
.	TRBV7-9	few	TRBJ2-2	17	CASSLAGTHSNTGELFF	TGTGCCAGCAGCTTAGCCGGGACCCACTCGAACACCGGGGAGCTGTTTTTT
TRBD1	TRBV4-2	.	TRBJ2-4	17	CASSQARQGLAKNIQYF	TGTGCCAGCAGCCAGGCCCGACAGGGATTAGCCAAAAACATTCAGTACTTC
TRBD2	TRBV27	.	TRBJ2-5	16	CASTISGRLSGETQYF	TGTGCCAGCACCATCAGCGGGAGGCTTTCTGGGGAGACCCAGTACTTC
.	TRBV29-1	.	TRBJ2-7	10	CSVTGAEQYF	TGCAGCGTGACAGGTGCCGAGCAGTACTTC
.	TRBV7-9	.	TRBJ2-3	17	CASSLILTLGSTDTQYF	TGTGCCAGCAGCTTAATCCTTACCCTTGGCAGCACAGATACGCAGTATTTT
.	TRBV7-9	.	TRBJ1-2	13	CASSYRNLYGYTF	TGTGCCAGCAGCTATCGGAACCTCTATGGCTACACCTTC
TRBD2	TRBV19	.	TRBJ2-1	15	CASSIVAGGLNEQFF	TGTGCCAGTAGTATTGTAGCGGGGGGGCTGAATGAGCAGTTCTTC